Following are 2 T cell receptor beta chains from one sample sequenced in a study of Ad26.COV2.S vaccination and SARS-CoV-2 variants. Clones were sequenced by immunoSEQ multiplex PCR, and TCRdb holds only the in-frame ones, with some missing. The sample lists 75,000 to 100,000 clones, around 82% occurring once. This sample comprised peripheral blood, obtained after recovery from COVID-19. Receptors were obtained from a human donor who had recovered from COVID-19.

V usage is TRBV13 and J usage is TRBJ1-5; D remains unclear. Between the trimmed V and J ends, which lost 4 bases and 2 bases, there was a span of 9 bases. Germline CDR1 is PRHDT and CDR2 is FYEKMQ (reference sequence). This CDR3 spans 14 amino acids. CDR3 nucleotides: TGTGCCAGCAGCTCGCAAAGGGGCAATCAGCCCCAGCATTTT. Amino acid sequence: CASSSQRGNQPQHF. The variable domain in full, completed from reference TRBV13 and TRBJ1-5, reads AAGVIQSPRHLIKEKRETATLKCYPIPRHDTVYWYQQGPGQDPQFLISFYEKMQSDKGSIPDRFSAQQFSDYHSELNMSSLELGDSALYFCASSSQRGNQPQHFGDGTRLSIL.

The chain recombines TRBV11-3 with TRBJ2-5; D possibly corresponds to TRBD1 (6 bases). Trimming removed 2 bases from V and 0 bases from J, with 7 bases in between. Germline V gene data show CDR1 as SGHNT and CDR2 as YENEEA. CDR3 length: 14 amino acids. The CDR3 region has the DNA TGTGCCAGCAGCTTACAGGGGTACCAAGAGACCCAGTACTTC. It codes for CASSLQGYQETQYF.